There are a few counts of the clone carrying this T cell receptor beta chain. The antigen is undetermined. The same CDR3 is also encoded by other DNA sequences in this sample. Donors counted as nominally healthy when sampled, yet unrecorded immune exposures were likely. This entry belongs to a study of cytomegalovirus exposure and HLA in healthy donors. 60 Vbeta and 13 Jbeta primers were used in PCR. The repertoire was sequenced with immunoSEQ multiplex PCR; TCRdb's copy has only in-frame clones and lacks some. Among 30,000 to 40,000 clones, 44% were seen once, and the ten largest hold 1.5% to 2.5%. The CDR3 contains 13 residues. Germline-derived CDR1 and CDR2 are GTSNPN and SVGIG (reference sequence). J was trimmed by 1 base and V by 8 bases; bases with no gene match: 6. Findings and caveats of the study: Most subjects had HLA-A and HLA-B alleles reportedly predicted accurately by TCR beta sequences. Near-uniform donor sequencing depth was presumed by presence/absence analyses.

The sequenced material came from PBMCs. This clonotype was sampled from a woman between 45 and 65 years old in good health and CMV-seronegative. The V call is TRBV30, the J call TRBJ1-1; TRBD1 matches at 8 bases. The CDR3 nucleotides read TGTGCCCACCAGGGACAGGCGAACACTGAAGCTTTCTTT. It yields the protein CAHQGQANTEAFF.